This is a list of T cell receptor beta chains from one sample in a study of T-cell memory formation after mild COVID-19. TCRdb re-called the 5' RACE reads through MiXCR, storing one row per CDR3 protein. This sample has 250,000 to 350,000 distinct CDR3 sequences, with around 15% found just once. The sequencing input was PBMCs or a T cell subset sorted from them (not recorded which). The receptor set was obtained from a man aged 18 to 30 who had mild COVID-19 (a few samples of this study predate the infection). Cell type and time point are not known. The CDR3 runs from the conserved cysteine through the conserved F or W. Each record gives: V gene, D gene, clone size, J gene, CDR3 DNA, CDR3 protein. A D gene is named only where the DNA matches it firmly. Clone size is not always given. Where it is, it says once, few, many or a class for expanded clones.

>TRBV7-3|TRBD2|few|TRBJ2-5
TGTGCCAGCAGTTTAGACTGGGGGGGGACCCAGTACTTC
CASSLDWGGTQYF
>TRBV3-1|TRBD1|NA|TRBJ1-2
TGTGCCAGCAGCCATGCCGTCGGACAGGGTGGTGGCTACACCTTC
CASSHAVGQGGGYTF
>TRBV29-1|TRBD2|NA|TRBJ2-5
TGCAGCGTCTGGGGGGGGCAAGAGACCCAGTACTTC
CSVWGGQETQYF
>TRBV20-1|TRBD2|few|TRBJ2-7
TGCAGTGCTACTCGGACTAGCGGCTCCTACGAGCAGTACTTC
CSATRTSGSYEQYF
>TRBV6-1|NA|NA|TRBJ1-2
TGTGCCAGCAAAGGGCTCTCCTATGGCTACACCTTC
CASKGLSYGYTF
>TRBV7-2|NA|many|TRBJ2-5
TGTGCCAGCAGCTTCTCGAGCCAAGAGACCCAGTACTTC
CASSFSSQETQYF
>TRBV7-6|TRBD1|NA|TRBJ2-4
TGTGCCAGCAGCTTATCAACCTCCGGGACAGGGAAGAACATTCAGTACTTC
CASSLSTSGTGKNIQYF
>TRBV6-2/TRBV6-3|NA|few|TRBJ2-2
TGTGCCAGCAGAGACGACAAGAACACCGGGGAGCTGTTTTTT
CASRDDKNTGELFF
>TRBV20-1|NA|few|TRBJ2-3
TGCAGTGCTAGGACGCAGGGGATTCTGACAGATACGCAGTATTTT
CSARTQGILTDTQYF
>TRBV7-3|NA|many|TRBJ2-3
TGTGCCAGCTCAGACCGCGGGGGCGGAACAGATACGCAGTATTTT
CASSDRGGGTDTQYF
>TRBV6-5|NA|few|TRBJ1-5
TGTGCCAGCAGTCCTGGGCCCTACAATGATCAGCCCCAGCATTTT
CASSPGPYNDQPQHF
>TRBV9|TRBD1|few|TRBJ1-6
TGTGCCAGCAGCGTAGCCCAGGGGGGTTCACCCCTCCACTTT
CASSVAQGGSPLHF
>TRBV7-9|NA|NA|TRBJ2-5
TGTGCCAGCAGCTTAGAGGGCTGGGAGGGGGAAGAGACCCAGTACTTC
CASSLEGWEGEETQYF
>TRBV4-3|TRBD1|NA|TRBJ2-7
TGCGCCAGCAGCCGAATGACAGGGCGCGAGCAGTACTTC
CASSRMTGREQYF
>TRBV12-3/TRBV12-4|TRBD1|few|TRBJ2-1
TGTGCCAGCAGCTCCCCCCGGGACAGGGGCAATGAGCAGTTCTTC
CASSSPRDRGNEQFF
>TRBV5-6|NA|NA|TRBJ2-1
TGTGCCAGCAGCTTCTTCCACTGGGAAGTGATGTACAATGAGCAGTTCTTC
CASSFFHWEVMYNEQFF
>TRBV5-1|NA|few|TRBJ2-5
TGCGCCAGCAGCTTGGACCCCACAGGGAAGACCCAGTACTTC
CASSLDPTGKTQYF
>TRBV6-5|NA|few|TRBJ2-2
TGTGCCAGCAGTTACTCGGCCAGTCGAACGGTTCTGGGGGAGCTGTTTTTT
CASSYSASRTVLGELFF
>TRBV6-6|TRBD2|many|TRBJ2-5
TGTGCCAGCAGTTATAGCGGGGGGTCAGAGACCCAGTACTTC
CASSYSGGSETQYF
>TRBV25-1|NA|NA|TRBJ1-1
TGTGCCAGCAGTGAATATGATAAGGGGAACACTGAAGCTTTCTTT
CASSEYDKGNTEAFF
>TRBV11-1|NA|NA|TRBJ2-2
TGTGCCAGCAGCTTCAGGGCTAACACCGGGGAGCTGTTTTTT
CASSFRANTGELFF
>TRBV7-2|TRBD1|few|TRBJ1-2
TGTGCCAGCAGCTCTCCCCTCGGAACAGGGGGCTATGGCTACACCTTC
CASSSPLGTGGYGYTF
>TRBV20-1|NA|NA|TRBJ2-6
TGCAGTGCTAGTGGCCAGGGCCCTACCTCTGGGGCCAACGTCCTGACTTTC
CSASGQGPTSGANVLTF
>TRBV6-6|NA|few|TRBJ1-6
TGTGCCAGCAGTTACCAACCCCGGATGACGCCCCTCCACTTT
CASSYQPRMTPLHF
>TRBV12-3/TRBV12-4|NA|few|TRBJ1-5
TGTGCCAGCCTCCCTGATCAGCCCCAGCATTTT
CASLPDQPQHF
>TRBV4-1|NA|few|TRBJ2-3
TGCGCCAGCAGCCTCCCCGGCGGGGCGAATACGCAGTATTTT
CASSLPGGANTQYF
>TRBV7-3|NA|NA|TRBJ2-3
TGTGCCAGCAGCTTACTTGGGGCCACAGATACGCAGTATTTT
CASSLLGATDTQYF
>TRBV12-3/TRBV12-4|TRBD1|few|TRBJ2-5
TGTGCCAGCAGTTTAGGGGACAGGGACCAAGAGACCCAGTACTTC
CASSLGDRDQETQYF
>TRBV5-1|NA|many|TRBJ2-3
TGCGCCAGCAGCCCTCGATCTGGGTGGAGGCTTATCACAGATACGCAGTATTTT
CASSPRSGWRLITDTQYF
>TRBV5-1|TRBD2|NA|TRBJ2-3
TGCGCCAGCAGGACCGCGCGGGGGGACACAGATACGCAGTATTTT
CASRTARGDTDTQYF
>TRBV4-1|NA|NA|TRBJ1-4
TGCGCCAGCAGCCAGTACGGGACCCGTATCACTTTTGAAAAACTGTTTTTT
CASSQYGTRITFEKLFF
>TRBV20-1|TRBD1|NA|TRBJ1-2
TGCGGCCGGGACAGGGGCCTCTATGGCTACACCTTC
CGRDRGLYGYTF
>TRBV5-1|TRBD1|NA|TRBJ2-1
TGCGCCAGCTGCTGGGGGACAGGGAACAATGAGCAGTTCTTC
CASCWGTGNNEQFF
>TRBV18|NA|few|TRBJ2-2
TGTGCCAGCTCACGGGACGGAACCGGGGAGCTGTTTTTT
CASSRDGTGELFF
>TRBV30|NA|NA|TRBJ1-4
TGTGCCTGGAGTTTTCTCGGAACTAATGAAAAACTGTTTTTT
CAWSFLGTNEKLFF
>TRBV6-2/TRBV6-3|TRBD1|NA|TRBJ1-2
TGTGCCAGCAGTCTCACAGGGGGCGCCTATGGCTACACCTTC
CASSLTGGAYGYTF
>TRBV6-5|NA|NA|TRBJ1-2
TGTGCCAGCAGTTACTCGCCCGGAGACGGCTACACCTTC
CASSYSPGDGYTF
>TRBV5-1|NA|NA|TRBJ2-3
TGCGCCAGCAGCTTGCGAGCGTGGGATACGCAGTATTTT
CASSLRAWDTQYF
>TRBV6-5|NA|NA|TRBJ1-3
TGTGCCAGCAGTCCCCCGGGGCCGAACTCTGGAAACACCATATATTTT
CASSPPGPNSGNTIYF
>TRBV9|TRBD1|many|TRBJ1-6
TGTGCCAGCAGCGGCCGGGACAGGTTAAACTCACCCCTCCACTTT
CASSGRDRLNSPLHF
>TRBV11-2|NA|NA|TRBJ2-6
TGTGCCAGCAGCCCGCTGACGGCCTCTGGGGCCAACGTCCTGACTTTC
CASSPLTASGANVLTF
>TRBV4-3|TRBD2|NA|TRBJ2-7
TGCGCCAGCAGCCAGACCGGGACTAGTGCCTCCTACGAGCAGTACTTC
CASSQTGTSASYEQYF
>TRBV7-6|TRBD2|many|TRBJ2-2
TGTGCCAGCAGCCCGGGGACTACCAAAACCGGGGAGCTGTTTTTT
CASSPGTTKTGELFF
>TRBV6-5|NA|few|TRBJ1-3
TGTGCCAGCAGTTACTCGACGCAAAGGGGCCGCGGGGAAGGAAACACCATATATTTT
CASSYSTQRGRGEGNTIYF
>TRBV7-2|NA|NA|TRBJ2-7
TGTGCCAGCAGCTTCGACAGATCCTACGAGCAGTACTTC
CASSFDRSYEQYF
>TRBV5-1|TRBD2|NA|TRBJ2-5
TGCGCCAGCAGTCCTACTAGACTAGCGCGAGAGACCCAGTACTTC
CASSPTRLARETQYF
>TRBV15|NA|few|TRBJ2-6
TGTGCCACCCGCACAGGATTAATAAGCTCTGGGGCCAACGTCCTGACTTTC
CATRTGLISSGANVLTF
>TRBV6-5|NA|many|TRBJ1-1
TGTGCCAGCATCAACACGGGGGGCACTGAAGCTTTCTTT
CASINTGGTEAFF
>TRBV3-1|NA|NA|TRBJ1-4
TGTGCCAGCAGCGCCCGGGGAGACGAAAAACTGTTTTTT
CASSARGDEKLFF
>TRBV5-6|NA|NA|TRBJ1-5
TGTGCCAGCAGCTCTGACCGAGGGGCCCAGCATTTT
CASSSDRGAQHF
>TRBV6-5|TRBD1|few|TRBJ1-1
TGTGCCAGCAGCCCGAATCCGGGACAGCCTGAAGCTTTCTTT
CASSPNPGQPEAFF
>TRBV7-2|NA|many|TRBJ2-4
TGTGCCAGCACCTCCACAGGGAACATTCAGTACTTC
CASTSTGNIQYF
>TRBV15|NA|NA|TRBJ2-1
TGTGCCACCAGCAGAGATCTGGGTTCGGGGGGCGAGCAGTTCTTC
CATSRDLGSGGEQFF
>TRBV6-4|NA|few|TRBJ2-1
TGTGCCAGCAGTGACTATAGGGGGGACAATGAGCAGTTCTTC
CASSDYRGDNEQFF
>TRBV2|TRBD1|NA|TRBJ1-1
TGTGCCAGCAGGGAACCGGGACAGGGGGCTGTTGAAGCTTTCTTT
CASREPGQGAVEAFF
>TRBV5-1|NA|few|TRBJ2-1
TGCGCCAGCAGCTCCGGAGGACTAAATGAGCAGTTCTTC
CASSSGGLNEQFF
>TRBV20-1|NA|NA|TRBJ1-6
TGCAGTGCTAGGGAGGGGTCCTATAATTCACCCCTCCACTTT
CSAREGSYNSPLHF
>TRBV10-3|NA|NA|TRBJ2-5
TGTGCCATCAGTGAGTCGGGCCCGGAACAGTACTTC
CAISESGPEQYF
>TRBV19|TRBD1|NA|TRBJ1-1
TGTGCCAGTAACCCCCGGGACAGGGGTGGGACTGAAGCTTTCTTT
CASNPRDRGGTEAFF
>TRBV4-3|NA|once|TRBJ1-1
TGCGCCAGCAGCCAAGATGCAATCGTTAGCGACTACGGCCGGAACACTGAAGCTTTCTTT
CASSQDAIVSDYGRNTEAFF